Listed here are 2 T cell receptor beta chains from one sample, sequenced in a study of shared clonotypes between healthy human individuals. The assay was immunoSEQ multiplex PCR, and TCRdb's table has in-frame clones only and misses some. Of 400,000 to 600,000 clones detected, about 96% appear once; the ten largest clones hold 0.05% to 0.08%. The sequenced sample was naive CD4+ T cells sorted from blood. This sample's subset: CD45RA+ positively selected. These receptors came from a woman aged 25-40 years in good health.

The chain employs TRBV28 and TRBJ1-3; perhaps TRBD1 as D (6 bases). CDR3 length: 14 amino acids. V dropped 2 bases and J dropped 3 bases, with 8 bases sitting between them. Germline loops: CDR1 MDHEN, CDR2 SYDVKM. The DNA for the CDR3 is TGTGCCAGCAGTTTAGGACAGCATGGAAACACCATATATTTT. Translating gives CASSLGQHGNTIYF.

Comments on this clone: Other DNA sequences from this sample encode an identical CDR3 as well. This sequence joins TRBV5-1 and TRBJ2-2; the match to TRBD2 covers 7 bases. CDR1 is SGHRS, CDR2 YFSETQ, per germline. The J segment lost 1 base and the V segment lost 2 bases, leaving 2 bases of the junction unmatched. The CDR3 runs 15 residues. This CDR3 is CASSLSGENTGELFF. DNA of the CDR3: TGCGCCAGCAGCTTAAGCGGGGAGAACACCGGGGAGCTGTTTTTT.